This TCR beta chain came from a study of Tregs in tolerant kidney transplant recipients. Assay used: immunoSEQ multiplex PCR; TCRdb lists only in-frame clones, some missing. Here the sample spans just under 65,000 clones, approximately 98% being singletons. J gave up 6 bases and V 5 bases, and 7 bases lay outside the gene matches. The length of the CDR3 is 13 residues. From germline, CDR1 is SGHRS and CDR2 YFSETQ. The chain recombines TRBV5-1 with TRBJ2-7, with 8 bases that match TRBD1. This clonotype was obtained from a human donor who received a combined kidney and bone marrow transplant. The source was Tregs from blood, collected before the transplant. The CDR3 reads CASRTRTGGEQYF. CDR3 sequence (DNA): TGCGCCAGCAGGACCCGAACAGGGGGCGAGCAGTACTTC.